The rows below give T cell receptor beta chains drawn from one sample of a study of regulatory T cells in long-lasting Graves disease. One entry per CDR3 protein, called by TCRdb with MiXCR from the multiplex PCR reads. Of about 530,000 distinct CDR3 sequences detected, about 16% appear once; the ten largest clones hold roughly 25%. The same data also contributed to another study, on T cells in Graves' hyperthyroidism and ophthalmopathy.

The sequenced sample was peripheral blood mononuclear cells (PBMCs), obtained at new diagnosis, from a patient treated with antithyroid drugs. These receptors all stem from a woman aged 35-65 years with Graves disease. CDR3s include the opening cysteine and the closing phenylalanine or tryptophan. Each record gives: V gene, J gene, D gene, clone size, CDR3 protein, CDR3 DNA. A D gene is named only where the DNA matches it firmly. Clone size is not always given. Where it is, it says once, few, many or a class for expanded clones.

V: TRBV7-9; J: TRBJ2-3; D: -; size: few; CDR3: CASSSQGREPTDTQYF; DNA: TGTGCCAGCAGCTCCCAGGGCAGGGAGCCCACAGATACGCAGTATTTT
V: TRBV18; J: TRBJ1-6; D: -; size: few; CDR3: CASSPSSESNSPLHF; DNA: TGTGCCAGCTCACCCTCCTCTGAAAGTAATTCACCCCTCCACTTT
V: TRBV20-1; J: TRBJ2-2; D: -; size: few; CDR3: CSARDHRGGTAGELFF; DNA: TGCAGTGCTAGAGATCACCGTGGGGGGACGGCCGGGGAGCTGTTTTTT
V: TRBV11-2; J: TRBJ2-2; D: TRBD1; size: -; CDR3: CASSLLDRGAGELFF; DNA: TGTGCCAGCAGCCTATTGGACAGGGGGGCCGGGGAGCTGTTTTTT
V: TRBV12-3/TRBV12-4; J: TRBJ1-5; D: TRBD1; size: -; CDR3: CASSFGTGARGPQHF; DNA: TGTGCCAGCAGTTTTGGAACAGGGGCTAGGGGGCCCCAGCATTTT
V: TRBV12-3/TRBV12-4; J: TRBJ1-5; D: -; size: many; CDR3: CASSSHRRQPQHF; DNA: TGTGCCAGCAGTTCCCACAGGAGGCAGCCCCAGCATTTT
V: TRBV7-3; J: TRBJ2-3; D: TRBD1; size: many; CDR3: CASSATGSTDTQYF; DNA: TGTGCCAGCAGCGCGACAGGGAGCACAGATACGCAGTATTTT
V: TRBV7-3; J: TRBJ2-3; D: -; size: many; CDR3: CASSLGGISTDTQYF; DNA: TGTGCCAGCAGCTTGGGCGGGATCAGCACAGATACGCAGTATTTT
V: TRBV2; J: TRBJ1-2; D: TRBD1; size: many; CDR3: CATYLGTGGRYTF; DNA: TGTGCCACGTACCTCGGGACAGGGGGACGCTACACCTTC
V: TRBV28; J: TRBJ2-3; D: -; size: many; CDR3: CASSLQAGTDTQYF; DNA: TGTGCCAGCAGTTTACAGGCGGGCACAGATACGCAGTATTTT
V: TRBV4-1; J: TRBJ1-1; D: TRBD1; size: -; CDR3: CASSSPRGLNTEAFF; DNA: TGCGCCAGCAGCTCTCCCAGGGGGCTGAACACTGAAGCTTTCTTT
V: TRBV3-1; J: TRBJ2-7; D: TRBD2; size: -; CDR3: CASSLTSGGHVGYEQYF; DNA: TGTGCCAGCAGCCTAACTAGCGGGGGCCACGTTGGGTACGAGCAGTACTTC
V: TRBV6-9; J: TRBJ1-6; D: -; size: few; CDR3: CASSYPGGNSPLHF; DNA: TGTGCCAGCAGTTACCCGGGTGGTAATTCACCCCTCCACTTT
V: TRBV3-1; J: TRBJ1-3; D: -; size: many; CDR3: CASSQDFVAGNTIYF; DNA: TGTGCCAGCAGCCAAGATTTCGTCGCTGGAAACACCATATATTTT
V: TRBV11-2; J: TRBJ1-4; D: -; size: many; CDR3: CASSLAGLGILFF; DNA: TGTGCCAGCAGCTTAGCAGGACTGGGAATCCTGTTTTTT
V: TRBV6-5; J: TRBJ1-1; D: -; size: -; CDR3: CASSYGGVLLEAFF; DNA: TGTGCCAGCAGTTACGGGGGCGTTCTACTTGAAGCTTTCTTT
V: TRBV12-5; J: TRBJ2-7; D: -; size: -; CDR3: CASGFGTSYEQYF; DNA: TGTGCTAGTGGTTTTGGCACCTCCTACGAGCAGTACTTC
V: TRBV6-1; J: TRBJ2-3; D: TRBD1; size: -; CDR3: CASSEMGQGFYTQYF; DNA: TGTGCCAGCAGTGAAATGGGACAGGGATTCTATACGCAGTATTTT
V: TRBV6-5; J: TRBJ2-7; D: TRBD1; size: -; CDR3: CASSYEGSGTGGTYEQYF; DNA: TGTGCCAGCAGTTACGAAGGGTCCGGGACAGGGGGCACCTACGAGCAGTACTTC
V: TRBV7-9; J: TRBJ1-1; D: TRBD1; size: few; CDR3: CASIRRDRGGTEAFF; DNA: TGTGCCAGCATCAGACGGGACAGGGGCGGCACTGAAGCTTTCTTT
V: TRBV3-1; J: TRBJ2-7; D: TRBD1; size: -; CDR3: CAGSQPGTGVYEQYF; DNA: TGTGCCGGCAGTCAACCTGGGACAGGAGTCTACGAGCAGTACTTC
V: TRBV4-1; J: TRBJ1-2; D: TRBD1; size: -; CDR3: CASSQDDTGASGYTF; DNA: TGCGCCAGCAGCCAAGATGATACAGGGGCGTCTGGCTACACCTTC
V: TRBV20-1; J: TRBJ2-4; D: -; size: -; CDR3: CSARVSGSNIQYF; DNA: TGCAGTGCTAGAGTATCGGGGTCCAACATTCAGTACTTC
V: TRBV24-1; J: TRBJ1-5; D: -; size: many; CDR3: CATLDPGTQLYSNQPQHF; DNA: TGTGCCACCTTAGACCCCGGGACCCAACTCTATAGCAATCAGCCCCAGCATTTT
V: TRBV20-1; J: TRBJ1-3; D: -; size: -; CDR3: CSARRTGLSSGNTIYF; DNA: TGCAGTGCTAGGAGGACGGGGCTTTCCTCTGGAAACACCATATATTTT
V: TRBV3-1; J: TRBJ1-1; D: TRBD1; size: many; CDR3: CASSQNTGVDTEAFF; DNA: TGTGCCAGCAGCCAAAATACAGGGGTAGACACTGAAGCTTTCTTT
V: TRBV7-3; J: TRBJ2-7; D: -; size: many; CDR3: CASCYGRVDEQYF; DNA: TGTGCCAGCTGTTACGGCCGTGTGGACGAGCAGTACTTC
V: TRBV11-2; J: TRBJ1-3; D: -; size: few; CDR3: CASSLGGGWSGNTIYF; DNA: TGTGCCAGCAGCTTAGGTGGAGGGTGGTCTGGAAACACCATATATTTT
V: TRBV11-2; J: TRBJ1-5; D: -; size: many; CDR3: CASSLNSGGYADTQHF; DNA: TGTGCCAGCAGCTTAAATAGCGGGGGGTACGCAGATACGCAGCATTTT